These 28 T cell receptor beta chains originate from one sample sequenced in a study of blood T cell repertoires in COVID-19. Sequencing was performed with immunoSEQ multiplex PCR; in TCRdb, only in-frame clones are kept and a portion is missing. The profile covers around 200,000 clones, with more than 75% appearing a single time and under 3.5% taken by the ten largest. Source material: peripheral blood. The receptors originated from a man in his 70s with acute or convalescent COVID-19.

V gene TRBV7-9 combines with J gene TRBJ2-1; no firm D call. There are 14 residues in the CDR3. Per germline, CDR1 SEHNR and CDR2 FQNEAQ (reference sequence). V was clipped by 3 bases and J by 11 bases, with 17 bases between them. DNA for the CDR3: TGTGCCAGCAGCTTCGGAGAAGCGTATCAGAAGCAGTTCTTC. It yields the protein CASSFGEAYQKQFF. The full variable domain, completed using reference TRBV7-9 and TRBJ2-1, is DTGVSQNPRHKITKRGQNVTFRCDPISEHNRLYWYRQTLGQGPEFLTYFQNEAQLEKSRLLSDRFSAERPKGSFSTLEIQRTEQGDSAMYLCASSFGEAYQKQFFGPGTRLTVL.

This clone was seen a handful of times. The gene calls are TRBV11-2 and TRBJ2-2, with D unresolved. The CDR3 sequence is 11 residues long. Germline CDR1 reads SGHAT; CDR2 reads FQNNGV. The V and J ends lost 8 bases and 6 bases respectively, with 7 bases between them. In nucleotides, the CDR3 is TGTGCCAGCTCACAACCCGGGGAGCTGTTTTTT. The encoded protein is CASSQPGELFF.

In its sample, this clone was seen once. CDR3 sequence: CASSQVSPGQMNQPQHF. CDR3 nucleotides: TGCGCCAGCAGTCAAGTTAGCCCGGGACAGATGAATCAGCCCCAGCATTTT. The chain couples TRBV23-1 to TRBJ1-5; 7 bases agree with TRBD1. TRBV23-1 is placed among ORFs of uncertain function. This CDR3 is 17 amino acids long. With V trimmed by 2 bases and J by 4 bases, 11 bases remained unmatched.

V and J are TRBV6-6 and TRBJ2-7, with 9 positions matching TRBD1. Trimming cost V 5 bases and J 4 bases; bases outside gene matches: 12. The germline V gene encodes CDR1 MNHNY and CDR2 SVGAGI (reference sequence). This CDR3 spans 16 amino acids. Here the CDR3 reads CASSPLVGQGHYEQYF. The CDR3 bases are TGTGCCAGCAGTCCGCTAGTGGGACAGGGTCATTACGAGCAGTACTTC.

CDR3 sequence (DNA): TGCGCCAGCTGGACAGGGGATGGGGGAAACAATGAGCAGTTCTTC. Protein product: CASWTGDGGNNEQFF. The chain couples TRBV5-1 to TRBJ2-1, with 9 bases matching TRBD1. The CDR3 is 15 residues long. Per germline, CDR1 SGHRS and CDR2 YFSETQ. V shed 7 bases, J shed 5 bases, and the junction held 10 bases outside the gene matches.

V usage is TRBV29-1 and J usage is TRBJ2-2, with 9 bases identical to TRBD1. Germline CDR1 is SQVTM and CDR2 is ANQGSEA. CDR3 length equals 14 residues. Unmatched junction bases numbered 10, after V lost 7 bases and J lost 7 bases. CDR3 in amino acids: CSAGDRGLVGELFF. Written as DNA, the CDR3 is TGCAGCGCCGGAGACAGGGGGTTGGTCGGGGAGCTGTTTTTT.

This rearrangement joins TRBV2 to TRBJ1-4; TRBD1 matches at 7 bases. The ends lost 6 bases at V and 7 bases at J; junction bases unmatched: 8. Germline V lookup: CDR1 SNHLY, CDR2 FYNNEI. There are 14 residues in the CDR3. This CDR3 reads CASSPDREVEKLFF. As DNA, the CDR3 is TGTGCCAGCAGCCCCGACAGGGAGGTTGAAAAACTGTTTTTT.

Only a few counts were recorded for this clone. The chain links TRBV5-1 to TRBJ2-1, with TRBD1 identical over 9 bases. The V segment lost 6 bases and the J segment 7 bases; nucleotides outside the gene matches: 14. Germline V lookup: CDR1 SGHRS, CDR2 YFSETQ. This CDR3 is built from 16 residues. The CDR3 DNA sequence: TGCGCCAGCACCACTCCGGGACAGGGAGGACAAAATGAGCAGTTCTTC. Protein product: CASTTPGQGGQNEQFF.

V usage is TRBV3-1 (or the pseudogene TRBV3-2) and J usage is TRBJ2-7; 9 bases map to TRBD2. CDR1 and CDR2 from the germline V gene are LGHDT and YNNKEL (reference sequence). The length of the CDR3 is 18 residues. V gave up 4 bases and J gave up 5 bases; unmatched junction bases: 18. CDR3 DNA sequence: TGTGCCAGCAGCCCCCTAACCAGGTCAAGCGGGGGGAGGAACGAGCAGTACTTC. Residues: CASSPLTRSSGGRNEQYF.

The CDR3 DNA is TGTGCCAGCAGCTTAGGCGGGAGAACCCAAGAGACCCAGTACTTC. Translating gives CASSLGGRTQETQYF. J is TRBJ2-5 and V is TRBV5-4; TRBD2 matches at 7 bases. V dropped 2 bases and J dropped 1; count of bases not matched to a gene: 5. There are 15 residues in the CDR3. Germline values: CDR1 SGHNT, CDR2 YYREEE (reference sequence).

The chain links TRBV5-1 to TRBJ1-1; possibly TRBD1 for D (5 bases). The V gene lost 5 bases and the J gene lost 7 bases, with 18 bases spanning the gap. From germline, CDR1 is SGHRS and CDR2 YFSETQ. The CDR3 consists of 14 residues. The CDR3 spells CASRSGGPQGEAFF. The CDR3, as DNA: TGCGCCAGCAGGTCGGGGGGACCTCAGGGTGAAGCTTTCTTT.

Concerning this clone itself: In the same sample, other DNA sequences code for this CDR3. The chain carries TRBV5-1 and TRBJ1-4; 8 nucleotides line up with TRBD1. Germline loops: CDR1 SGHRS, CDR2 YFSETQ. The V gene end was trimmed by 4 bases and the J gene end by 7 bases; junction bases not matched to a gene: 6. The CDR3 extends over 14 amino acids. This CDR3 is CASSLGQGGEKLFF. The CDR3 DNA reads TGCGCCAGCAGCCTAGGACAGGGAGGTGAAAAACTGTTTTTT.

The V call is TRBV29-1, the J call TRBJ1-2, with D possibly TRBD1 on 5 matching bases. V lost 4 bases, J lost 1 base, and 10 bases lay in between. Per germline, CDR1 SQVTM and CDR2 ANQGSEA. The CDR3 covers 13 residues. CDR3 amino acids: CSVVGAVNYGYTF. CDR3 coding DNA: TGCAGCGTTGTAGGGGCGGTTAACTATGGCTACACCTTC.

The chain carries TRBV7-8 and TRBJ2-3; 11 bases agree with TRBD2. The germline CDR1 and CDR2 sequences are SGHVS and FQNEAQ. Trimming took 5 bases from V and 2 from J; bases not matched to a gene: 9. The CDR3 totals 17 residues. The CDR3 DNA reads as TGTGCCAGCAGCCCCTCCCGACTAGCGGGATTCACAGATACGCAGTATTTT. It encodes CASSPSRLAGFTDTQYF.

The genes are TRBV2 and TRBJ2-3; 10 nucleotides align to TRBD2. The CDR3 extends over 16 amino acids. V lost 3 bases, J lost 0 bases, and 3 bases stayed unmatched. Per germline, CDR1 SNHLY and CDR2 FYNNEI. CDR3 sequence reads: CASSDLAGVSTDTQYF. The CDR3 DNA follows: TGTGCCAGCAGTGATCTAGCGGGGGTGAGCACAGATACGCAGTATTTT.

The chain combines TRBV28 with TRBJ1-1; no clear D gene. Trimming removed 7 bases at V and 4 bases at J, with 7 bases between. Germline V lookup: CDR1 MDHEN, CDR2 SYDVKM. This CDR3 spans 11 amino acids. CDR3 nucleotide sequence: TGTGCCAGCACTAGGATCACTGAAGCTTTCTTT. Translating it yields CASTRITEAFF.

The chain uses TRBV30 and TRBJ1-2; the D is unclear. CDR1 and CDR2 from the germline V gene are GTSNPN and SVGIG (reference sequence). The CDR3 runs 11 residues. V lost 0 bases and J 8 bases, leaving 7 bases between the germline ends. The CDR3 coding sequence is TGTGCCTGGAGTGTACGAGGGGGCTACACCTTC. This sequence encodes CAWSVRGGYTF. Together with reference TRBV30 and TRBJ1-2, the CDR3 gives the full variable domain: SQTIHQWPATLVQPVGSPLSLECTVEGTSNPNLYWYRQAAGRGLQLLFYSVGIGQISSEVPQNLSASRPQDRQFILSSKKLLLSDSGFYLCAWSVRGGYTFGSGTRLTVV.

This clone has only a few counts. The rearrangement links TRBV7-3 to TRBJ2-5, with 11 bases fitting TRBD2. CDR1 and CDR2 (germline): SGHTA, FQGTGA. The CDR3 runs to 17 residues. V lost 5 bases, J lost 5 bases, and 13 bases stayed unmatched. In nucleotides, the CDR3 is TGTGCCAGCAGCCCCCCATTGGCTAGCGGGGGGTTGGAGACCCAGTACTTC. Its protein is CASSPPLASGGLETQYF. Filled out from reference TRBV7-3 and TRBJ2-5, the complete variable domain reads GAGVSQTPSNKVTEKGKYVELRCDPISGHTALYWYRQSLGQGPEFLIYFQGTGAADDSGLPNDRFFAVRPEGSVSTLKIQRTERGDSAVYLCASSPPLASGGLETQYFGPGTRLLVL.

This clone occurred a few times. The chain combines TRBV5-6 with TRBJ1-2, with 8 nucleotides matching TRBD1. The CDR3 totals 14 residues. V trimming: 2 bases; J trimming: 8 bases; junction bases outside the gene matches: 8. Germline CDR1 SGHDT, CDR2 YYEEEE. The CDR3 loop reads CASSFIGQGGGYTF. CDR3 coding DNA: TGTGCCAGCAGCTTTATCGGACAGGGAGGGGGCTACACCTTC.

CDR3 in amino acids: CASSQDLNGGGYEQYF. Here the CDR3 DNA reads TGTGCCAGCAGCCAAGATCTTAACGGCGGGGGGTACGAGCAGTACTTC. The chain couples TRBV4-2 to TRBJ2-7, with 8 positions matching TRBD2. The germline V gene has CDR1 LGHNA and CDR2 YNFKEQ. V lost 0 bases and J lost 4; bases outside the gene matches: 8. The CDR3 covers 16 residues.

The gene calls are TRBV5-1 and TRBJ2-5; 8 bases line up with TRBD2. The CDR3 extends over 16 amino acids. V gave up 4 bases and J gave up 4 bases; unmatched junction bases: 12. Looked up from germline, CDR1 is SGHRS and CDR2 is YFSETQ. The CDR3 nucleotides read TGCGCCAGCAGCCGAAACTCTAGACTAGCGATAGAGACCCAGTACTTC. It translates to CASSRNSRLAIETQYF.

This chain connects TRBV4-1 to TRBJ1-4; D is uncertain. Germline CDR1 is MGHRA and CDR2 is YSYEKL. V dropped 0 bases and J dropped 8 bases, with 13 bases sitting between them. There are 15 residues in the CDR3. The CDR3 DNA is TGCGCCAGCAGCCAAGAGGGAGGCAGCCTAGAAAAACTGTTTTTT. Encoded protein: CASSQEGGSLEKLFF.

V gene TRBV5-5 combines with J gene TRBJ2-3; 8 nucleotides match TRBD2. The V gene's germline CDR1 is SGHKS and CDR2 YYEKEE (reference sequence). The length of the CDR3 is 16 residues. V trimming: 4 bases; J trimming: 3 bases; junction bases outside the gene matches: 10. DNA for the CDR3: TGTGCCAGCAGCGCTAGGCGGGGGGCTGAGACAGATACGCAGTATTTT. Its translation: CASSARRGAETDTQYF.

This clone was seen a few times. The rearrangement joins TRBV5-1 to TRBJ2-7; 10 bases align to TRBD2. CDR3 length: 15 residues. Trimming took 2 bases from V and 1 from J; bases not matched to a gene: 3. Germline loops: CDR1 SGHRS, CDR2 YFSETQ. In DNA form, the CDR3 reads TGCGCCAGCAGCTTAGGGACTAGCGTTTCCTACGAGCAGTACTTC. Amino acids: CASSLGTSVSYEQYF. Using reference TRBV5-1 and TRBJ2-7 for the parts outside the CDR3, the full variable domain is KAGVTQTPRYLIKTRGQQVTLSCSPISGHRSVSWYQQTPGQGLQFLFEYFSETQRNKGNFPGRFSGRQFSNSRSEMNVSTLELGDSALYLCASSLGTSVSYEQYFGPGTRLTVT.

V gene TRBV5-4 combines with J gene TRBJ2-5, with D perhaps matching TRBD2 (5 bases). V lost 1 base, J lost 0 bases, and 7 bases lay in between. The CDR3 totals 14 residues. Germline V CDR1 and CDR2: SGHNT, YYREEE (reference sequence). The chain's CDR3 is CASSLPGYQETQYF. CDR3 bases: TGTGCCAGCAGCTTGCCGGGGTACCAAGAGACCCAGTACTTC.

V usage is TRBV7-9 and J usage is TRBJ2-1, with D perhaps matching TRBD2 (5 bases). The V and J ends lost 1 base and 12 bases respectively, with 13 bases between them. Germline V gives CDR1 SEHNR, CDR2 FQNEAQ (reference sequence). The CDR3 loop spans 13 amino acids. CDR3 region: CASSLDEEASQFF. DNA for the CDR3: TGTGCCAGCAGCTTAGACGAGGAGGCCTCGCAGTTCTTC.

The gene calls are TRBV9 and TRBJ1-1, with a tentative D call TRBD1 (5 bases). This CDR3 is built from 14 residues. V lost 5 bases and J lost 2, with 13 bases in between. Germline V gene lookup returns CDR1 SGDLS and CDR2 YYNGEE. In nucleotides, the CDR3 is TGTGCCAGCAGACCCGCAGGGCCAAACACTGAAGCTTTCTTT. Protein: CASRPAGPNTEAFF.

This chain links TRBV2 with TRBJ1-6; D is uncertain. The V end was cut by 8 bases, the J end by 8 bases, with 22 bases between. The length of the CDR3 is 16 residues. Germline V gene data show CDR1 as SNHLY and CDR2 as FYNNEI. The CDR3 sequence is CASALLEGYGYSPLHF. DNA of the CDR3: TGTGCCAGCGCACTACTGGAGGGTTACGGCTATTCACCCCTCCACTTT.